This TCR beta chain was retrieved from a study of shared clonotypes between healthy human individuals (dated by TCRdb to the early 2020s). Background for the entire study: Two women and a few men aged 18 to 49 years were included in the cohort. For each donor, CD4 naive and CD4 memory were each run on three plates, CD8 naive on two plates, and CD8 memory on one plate. To estimate repertoire size and how much clonotype sharing occurs between individuals, the study deeply sequenced the blood TCR repertoires of roughly 5 healthy adults. Different laboratories and diverse techniques were used to prepare libraries and sequence TCR repertoires, to increase sequencing depth and limit assay-specific biases. Each donor's leukapheresis produced roughly between about 0.9 and 9.5 billion PBMCs.

Deletion took 0 bases off V and 6 bases off J, with a span of 17 bases between the germline ends. The CDR3 runs 16 amino acids, cysteine and phenylalanine included. Of all the DNA, just the CDR3 is kept, 48 bases in frame from base 1. Based on the germline V gene, the CDR1 and CDR2 sequences are SGDLS and YYNGEE. TCR CDR3 regions were amplified from genomic DNA by multiplex PCR using the deep immunoSEQ assay. Extracted genomic DNA from each cell subset was distributed evenly across all wells of several immunoSEQ 96-well plates, and each plate was treated as a replicate. For sorted subsets, each replicate PCR was loaded with around 220 ng genomic DNA, equivalent to about 33,000 T cell genomes. Purified libraries were quantified with a Qubit 3.0 fluorometer, sized on a Bioanalyzer 2100, and re-quantified with the KAPA Library Quantification kit. Each immunoSEQ 96-well plate was sequenced on its own single-read 150-cycle Illumina NextSeq 550 flow cell. The paper's processing steps were these. Because the immunoSEQ output held only junctional sequences and lacked quality scores, the filtering could not match the filtering applied to full-length reads. Sequences were annotated with PyIR, a Python wrapper for IgBLAST v1.9, and V/J genes and CDR3 were assigned using IMGT germline references. Reads were filtered out if the reads had weak V/J assignments (E-value above 1e-6), no CDR3, stop codons, out-of-frame junctions, or ambiguous translated residues. A V3J clonotype was defined by an identical inferred V gene, J gene, and CDR3 amino acid sequence. Percentage overlap between repertoires was calculated by dividing the number of shared unique clonotypes by the size of the smaller repertoire. Three approaches were used to assess repertoire richness: RTK rarefaction, the Chao1 estimator, and Recon v2.1 estimates of unobserved clonotypes. For all TCRbeta clonotypes obtained by the gDNA method from a handful of donors, generation probabilities were computed with OLGA. Here the immuneACCESS table is served through TCRdb, limited to in-frame sequences with V and J called. Missing clones are a known gap in these copies; in checked studies unresolved V genes cover under half, and the rest lacks a known reason. V and J calls and clone size come straight from that table; D and trimming were deduced from the DNA. The sample table lists about 1.1 million clones, 70% to 85% of them with a count of one. The ten largest clones represent approximately 0.95% of the sample.

Points the paper makes about the study in general: Naive subsets generally had larger estimated clonotype richness than memory subsets did. Because the study included only a small number of donors, the genetic and exposure-history diversity represented was limited. Approximately 5% of naive CD4, around 4% of naive CD8, roughly 2.4% of memory CD4, and approximately 0.39% of memory CD8 clonotypes were shared across several donors. Even with the large sequencing depth, rarefaction of the sorted-subset datasets indicated that sequencing was incomplete. Pairwise subsampling led to the expectation that sequencing depth would affect the degree of clonotype sharing among donors. Compared with non-shared clonotypes, the clonotypes found in all four sorted-subset donors had higher generation probabilities. Sampling was limited to blood, and TCR repertoires in tissue likely differ from TCR repertoires in blood.

The donors were healthy, HIV-negative adults with no recently reported acute infections or vaccinations. Only Caucasian adults living in Nashville, Tennessee, USA were represented among the donors. CD4+ T cells were enriched by magnetic negative selection, after which naive cells were positively selected on CD45RA and the negative fraction was taken as the memory subset. Blood was obtained by leukapheresis, after which PBMCs were separated by Ficoll-Histopaque density gradient centrifugation and cryopreserved in liquid nitrogen vapor phase. Analytical flow cytometry was used to check the purity and quantity of each magnetically sorted T cell population. From each sorted fraction, genomic DNA was isolated and quantified by UV absorbance on a Nanodrop 2000c. A remark on this clone: Which antigen it targets is not known. Base qualities are missing; no much larger clone stands one base away.

The clonotype originates from a man younger than 35 in good health. Some clones in this sample may be carry-over from other donors' samples. The chain links TRBV9 with TRBJ2-3; the D match is possibly TRBD1 or TRBD2, with 5 bases aligned in each. What was sequenced was memory CD4+ T cells from PBMCs. The sample's cell subset or site, from its label and the paper: CD45RA-negative fraction. The CDR3 in this case is CASSVEDRGQMDTQYF. The base sequence is TGTGCCAGCAGCGTAGAAGATCGGGGCCAGATGGATACGCAGTATTTT.